This is a list of T cell receptor beta chains from one sample in a study of CD8+ T cells in alopecia areata. TCRdb keeps only in-frame clones here, not all; method: immunoSEQ multiplex PCR. The table includes some 190,000 clones, 40% to 55% detected once. The specimen comprised CD8+ T cells sorted from blood, sampled around week 53, from a patient treated with tofacitinib. The receptors derive from a human donor with alopecia areata. Both conserved end residues are part of each CDR3.

v_gene	j_gene	CDR3aa
TRBV7-3	TRBJ2-1	CASSPRGLAGYNEQFF
TRBV4-3	TRBJ1-1	CASSQDRLVTEAFF
TRBV29-1	TRBJ1-1	CSVAVNTEAFF
TRBV4-1	TRBJ2-5	CASSQDPEETQYF
TRBV7-3	TRBJ2-7	CASSFGTGLAYEQYF
TRBV5-1	TRBJ2-1	CASRSTGVGSFNEQFF
TRBV18	TRBJ1-4	CASSPLDGDQLFF
TRBV4-2	TRBJ2-7	CASSLGQGPSEQYF
TRBV6-5	TRBJ1-6	CASSPTTQSPLHF
TRBV6-5	TRBJ1-1	CASTPGGEWTEAFF
TRBV30	TRBJ2-3	CAWSVPSKASTDTQYF
TRBV13	TRBJ1-1	CASSSTGATMNTEAFF
TRBV30	TRBJ1-5	CAWSVRRSGGGSNQPQHF
TRBV4-2	TRBJ2-1	CASKSRGGRYEQFF
TRBV18	TRBJ2-7	CASSHRIPPSSYEQYF
TRBV11-3	TRBJ2-1	CASSHSLGTVPNEQFF
TRBV4-1	TRBJ2-2	CASSYRGPNTGELFF
TRBV27	TRBJ2-3	CASSSLAEGTQYF
TRBV27	-	CASSFRQGIIYEQYF
TRBV10-3	TRBJ1-2	CATTGTGSNYGYTF
TRBV2	TRBJ2-4	CASQDNKNIQYF
TRBV2	TRBJ2-7	CASSELGGGQSYEQYF
TRBV27	TRBJ2-7	CATGTSYEQYF
TRBV7-9	TRBJ2-5	CASSLTRSGETQYF
TRBV30	TRBJ1-1	CAWTTVRLNTEAFF
TRBV5-6	TRBJ1-1	CASSSRVNTEAFF
TRBV10-3	TRBJ1-1	CAISPDTADTEAFF
TRBV20-1	TRBJ1-6	CSARESSGLHF
TRBV7-9	TRBJ2-7	CASSPGLTSSYEQYF
TRBV29-1	TRBJ2-7	CSVEDRGDLSYEQYF
TRBV7-9	TRBJ2-3	CATKQEPRDTQYF
TRBV29-1	TRBJ1-2	CSVEDPRSMKTNYGYTF
TRBV27	TRBJ1-4	CASRDLDRTEKLFF
TRBV5-1	TRBJ1-2	CASSPWKGYGYTF
TRBV25-1	TRBJ1-6	CASSGGARAGGSPLHF
TRBV29-1	TRBJ2-1	CSVVGTSSPFF
TRBV10-3	TRBJ2-2	CAISDRQQNTGELFF
TRBV5-4	TRBJ2-3	CASSFGTTPSDTQYF
TRBV2	TRBJ2-1	CASSSLAGDYNEQFF
TRBV27	TRBJ2-7	CASRGQGVYEQYF
TRBV5-6	TRBJ1-6	CASSLGGGWNSPLHF
TRBV6-5	TRBJ2-1	CASSYRTWGEQFF
TRBV7-9	TRBJ2-7	CATRDRGYEQYF
TRBV9	TRBJ2-5	CASSTYNQETQYF
TRBV29-1	TRBJ1-1	CSVVQGRTEAFF
TRBV27	TRBJ2-2	CASAVIITGELFF
TRBV27	TRBJ2-7	CASRRRQGLTYEQYF
TRBV13	TRBJ1-1	CASSSRAGRLQGPEAFF
TRBV5-4	TRBJ2-2	CASSLASGYTGELFF
TRBV27	TRBJ2-7	CASSIHPVYEQYF
TRBV5-6	TRBJ1-2	CASSLEQAIYGYTF